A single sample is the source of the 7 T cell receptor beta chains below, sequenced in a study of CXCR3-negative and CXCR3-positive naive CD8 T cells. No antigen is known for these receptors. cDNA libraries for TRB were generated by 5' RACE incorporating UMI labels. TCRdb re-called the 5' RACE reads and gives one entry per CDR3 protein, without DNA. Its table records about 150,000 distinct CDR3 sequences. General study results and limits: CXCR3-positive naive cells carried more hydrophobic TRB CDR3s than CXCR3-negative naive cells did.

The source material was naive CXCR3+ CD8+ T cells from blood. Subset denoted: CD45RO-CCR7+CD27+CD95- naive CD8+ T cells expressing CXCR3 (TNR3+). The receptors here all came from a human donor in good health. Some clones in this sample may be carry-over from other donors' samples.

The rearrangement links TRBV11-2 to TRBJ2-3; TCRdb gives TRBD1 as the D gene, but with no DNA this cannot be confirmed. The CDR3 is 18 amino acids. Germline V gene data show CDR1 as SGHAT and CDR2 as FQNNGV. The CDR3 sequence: CASSTPGTGYVGTDTQYF.

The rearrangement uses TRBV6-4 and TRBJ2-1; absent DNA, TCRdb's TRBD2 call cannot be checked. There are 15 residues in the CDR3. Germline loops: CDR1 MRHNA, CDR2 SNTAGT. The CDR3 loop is CASSDGGGLVSEQFF.

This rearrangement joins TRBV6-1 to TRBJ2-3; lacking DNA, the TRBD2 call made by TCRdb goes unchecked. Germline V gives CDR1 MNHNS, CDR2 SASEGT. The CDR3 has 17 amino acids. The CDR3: CATLPPGAGGGTDTQYF.

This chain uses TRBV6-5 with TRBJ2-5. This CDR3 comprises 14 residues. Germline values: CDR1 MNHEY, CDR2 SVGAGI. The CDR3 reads CASRLTRFQETQYF.

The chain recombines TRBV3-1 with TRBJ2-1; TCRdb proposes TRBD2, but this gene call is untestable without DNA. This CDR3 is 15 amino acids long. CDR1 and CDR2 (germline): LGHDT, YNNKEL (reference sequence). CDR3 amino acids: CASSPGGSLYNEQFF.

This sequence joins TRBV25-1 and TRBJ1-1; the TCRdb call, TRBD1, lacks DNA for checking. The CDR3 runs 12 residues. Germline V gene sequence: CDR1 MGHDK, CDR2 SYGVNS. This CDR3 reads CASETGNTEAFF.

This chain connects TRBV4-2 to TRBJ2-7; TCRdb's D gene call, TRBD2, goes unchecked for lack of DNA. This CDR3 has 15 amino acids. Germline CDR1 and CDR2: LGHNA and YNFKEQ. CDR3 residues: CASSHTSGPTYEQYF.